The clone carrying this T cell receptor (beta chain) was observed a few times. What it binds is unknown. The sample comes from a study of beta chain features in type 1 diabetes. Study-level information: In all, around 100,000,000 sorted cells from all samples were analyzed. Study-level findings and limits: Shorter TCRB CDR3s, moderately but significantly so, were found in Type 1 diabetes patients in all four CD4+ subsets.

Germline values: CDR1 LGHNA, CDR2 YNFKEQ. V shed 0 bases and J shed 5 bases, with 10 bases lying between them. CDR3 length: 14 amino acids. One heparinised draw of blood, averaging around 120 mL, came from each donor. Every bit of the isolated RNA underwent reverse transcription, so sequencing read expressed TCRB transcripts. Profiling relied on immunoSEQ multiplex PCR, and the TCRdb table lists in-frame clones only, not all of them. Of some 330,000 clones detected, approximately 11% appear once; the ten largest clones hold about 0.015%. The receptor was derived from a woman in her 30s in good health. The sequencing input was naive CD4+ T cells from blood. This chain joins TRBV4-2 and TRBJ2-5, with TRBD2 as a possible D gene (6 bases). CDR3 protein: CASSQDHGGETQYF. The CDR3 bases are TGTGCCAGCAGCCAAGATCATGGGGGGGAGACCCAGTACTTC.